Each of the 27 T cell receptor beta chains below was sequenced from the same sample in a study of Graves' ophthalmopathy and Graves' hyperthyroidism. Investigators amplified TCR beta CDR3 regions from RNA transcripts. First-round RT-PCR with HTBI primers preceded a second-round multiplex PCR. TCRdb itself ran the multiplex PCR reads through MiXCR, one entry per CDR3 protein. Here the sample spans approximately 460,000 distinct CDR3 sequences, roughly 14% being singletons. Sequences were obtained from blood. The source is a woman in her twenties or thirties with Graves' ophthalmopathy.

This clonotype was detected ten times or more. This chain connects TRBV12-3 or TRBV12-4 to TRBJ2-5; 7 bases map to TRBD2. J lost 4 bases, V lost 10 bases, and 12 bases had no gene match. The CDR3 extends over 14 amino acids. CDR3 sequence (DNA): TGTGCCACCCGGGAGGAATCATCACGAGAGACCCAGTACTTC. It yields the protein CATREESSRETQYF.

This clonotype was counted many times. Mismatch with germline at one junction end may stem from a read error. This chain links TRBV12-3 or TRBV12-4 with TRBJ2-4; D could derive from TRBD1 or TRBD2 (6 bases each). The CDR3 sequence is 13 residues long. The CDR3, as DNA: TGTGCCAGCAGTTTACAGGAGGGACACATTAAGTACTTC. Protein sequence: CASSLQEGHIKYF.

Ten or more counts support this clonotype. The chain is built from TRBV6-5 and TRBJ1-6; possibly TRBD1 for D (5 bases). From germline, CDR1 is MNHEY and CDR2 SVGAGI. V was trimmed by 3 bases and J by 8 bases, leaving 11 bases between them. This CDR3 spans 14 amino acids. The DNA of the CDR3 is TGTGCCAGCAGTTATAGCGGGGACTATTCACCCCTCCACTTT. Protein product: CASSYSGDYSPLHF.

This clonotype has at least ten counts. The CDR3 reads CASTSDGGAYEQYF. The CDR3 nucleotides read TGCGCCAGCACTTCTGACGGGGGGGCCTACGAGCAGTACTTC. The genes are TRBV5-1 and TRBJ2-7, with 8 bases identical to TRBD2. After removal of 6 bases from V and 2 bases from J, the junction contained 7 bases not matched to a gene. There are 14 residues in the CDR3. Germline V gives CDR1 SGHRS, CDR2 YFSETQ.

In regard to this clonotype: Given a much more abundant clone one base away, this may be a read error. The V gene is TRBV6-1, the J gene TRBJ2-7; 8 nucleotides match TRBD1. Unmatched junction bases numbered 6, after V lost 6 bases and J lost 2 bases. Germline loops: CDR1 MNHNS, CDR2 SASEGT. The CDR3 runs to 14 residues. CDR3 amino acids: CASSLGQAAYEQYF. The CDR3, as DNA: TGTGCCAGCAGCCTGGGACAGGCCGCCTACGAGCAGTACTTC.

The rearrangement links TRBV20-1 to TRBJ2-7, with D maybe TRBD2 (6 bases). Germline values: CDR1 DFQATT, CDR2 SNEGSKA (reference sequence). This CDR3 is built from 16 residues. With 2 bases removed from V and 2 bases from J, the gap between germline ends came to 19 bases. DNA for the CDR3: TGCAGTGCTAGACTTCCTTCGACTAGGAGACCCTACGAGCAGTACTTC. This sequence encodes CSARLPSTRRPYEQYF.

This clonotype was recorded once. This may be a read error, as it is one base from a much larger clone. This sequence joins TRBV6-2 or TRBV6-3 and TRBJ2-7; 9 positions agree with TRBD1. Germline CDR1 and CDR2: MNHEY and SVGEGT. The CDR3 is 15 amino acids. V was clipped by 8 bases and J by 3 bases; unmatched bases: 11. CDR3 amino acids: CASGSADRGVYEQYF. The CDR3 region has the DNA TGTGCCAGCGGTTCCGCGGACAGGGGAGTCTACGAGCAGTACTTC.

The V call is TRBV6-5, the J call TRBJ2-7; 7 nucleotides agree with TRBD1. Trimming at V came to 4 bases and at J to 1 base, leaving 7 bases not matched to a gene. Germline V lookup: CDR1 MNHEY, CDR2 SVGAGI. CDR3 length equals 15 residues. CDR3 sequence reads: CASSSRQGPSYEQYF. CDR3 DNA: TGTGCCAGCAGTTCCCGACAGGGACCTTCCTACGAGCAGTACTTC.

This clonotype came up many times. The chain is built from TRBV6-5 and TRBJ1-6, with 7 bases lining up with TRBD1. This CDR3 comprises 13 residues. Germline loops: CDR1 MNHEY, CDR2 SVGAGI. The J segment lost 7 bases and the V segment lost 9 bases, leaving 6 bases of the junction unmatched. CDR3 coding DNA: TGTGCCAGTGGGACAGTGGAAAATTCACCCCTCCACTTT. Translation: CASGTVENSPLHF.

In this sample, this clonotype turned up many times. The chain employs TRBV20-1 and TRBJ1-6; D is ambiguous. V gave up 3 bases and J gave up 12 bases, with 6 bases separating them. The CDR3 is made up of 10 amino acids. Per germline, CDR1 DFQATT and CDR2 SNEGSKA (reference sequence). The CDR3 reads CSASTEPLHF. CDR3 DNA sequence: TGCAGTGCTAGTACCGAACCCCTCCACTTT.

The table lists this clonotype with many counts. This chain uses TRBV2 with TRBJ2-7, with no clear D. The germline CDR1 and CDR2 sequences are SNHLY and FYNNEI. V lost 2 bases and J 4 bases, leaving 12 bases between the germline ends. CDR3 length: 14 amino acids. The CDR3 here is CASSEHKRNYEQYF. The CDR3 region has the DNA TGTGCCAGCAGTGAACATAAACGGAATTACGAGCAGTACTTC.

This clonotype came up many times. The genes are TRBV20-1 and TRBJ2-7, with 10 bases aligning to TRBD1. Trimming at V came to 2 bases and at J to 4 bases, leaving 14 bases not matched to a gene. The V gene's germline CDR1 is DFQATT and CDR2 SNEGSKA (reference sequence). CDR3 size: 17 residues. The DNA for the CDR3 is TGCAGTGCTAGATATAGGGAGACCGGGACAGGGGTGTACGAGCAGTACTTC. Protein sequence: CSARYRETGTGVYEQYF.

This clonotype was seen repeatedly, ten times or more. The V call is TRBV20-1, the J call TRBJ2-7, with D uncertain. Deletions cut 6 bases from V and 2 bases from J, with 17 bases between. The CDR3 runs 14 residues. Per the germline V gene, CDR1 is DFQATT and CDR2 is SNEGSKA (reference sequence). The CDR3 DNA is TGCAGTGCCCCCCCCTCTATGGGGACCTACGAGCAGTACTTC. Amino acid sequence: CSAPPSMGTYEQYF.

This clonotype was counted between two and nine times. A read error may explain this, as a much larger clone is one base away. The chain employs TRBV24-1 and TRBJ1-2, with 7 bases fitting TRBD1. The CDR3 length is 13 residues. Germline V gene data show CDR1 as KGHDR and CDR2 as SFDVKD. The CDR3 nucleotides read TGTGCCACCGCGTCGACAGGGAGGGTTGGCTTCACCTTC. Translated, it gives CATASTGRVGFTF.

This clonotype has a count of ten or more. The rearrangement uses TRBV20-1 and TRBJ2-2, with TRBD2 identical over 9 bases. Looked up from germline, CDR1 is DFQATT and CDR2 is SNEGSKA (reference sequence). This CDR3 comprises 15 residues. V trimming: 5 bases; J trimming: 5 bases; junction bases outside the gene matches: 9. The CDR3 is CSASVAGDGTGELFF. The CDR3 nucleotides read TGCAGTGCTTCCGTAGCGGGAGACGGGACCGGGGAGCTGTTTTTT.

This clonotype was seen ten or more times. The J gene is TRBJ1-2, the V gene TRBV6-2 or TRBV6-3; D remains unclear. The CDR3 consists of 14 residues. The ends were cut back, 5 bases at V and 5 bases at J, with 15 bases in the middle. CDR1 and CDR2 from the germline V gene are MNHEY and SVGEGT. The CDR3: CASSPQGRRYGYTF. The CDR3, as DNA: TGTGCCAGCAGTCCCCAAGGACGGAGGTATGGCTACACCTTC.

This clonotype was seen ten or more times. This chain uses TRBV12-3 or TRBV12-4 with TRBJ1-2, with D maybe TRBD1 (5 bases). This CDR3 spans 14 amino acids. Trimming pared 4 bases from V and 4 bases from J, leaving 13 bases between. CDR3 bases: TGTGCCAGCAGTTCATTAACCGGGACCTATGGCTACACCTTC. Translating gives CASSSLTGTYGYTF.

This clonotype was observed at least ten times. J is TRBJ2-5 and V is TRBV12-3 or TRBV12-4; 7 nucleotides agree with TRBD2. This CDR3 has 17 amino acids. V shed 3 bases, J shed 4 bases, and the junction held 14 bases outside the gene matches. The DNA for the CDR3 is TGTGCCAGCAGTTTTGTTCTGGGGACTACCCCCCCAGAGACCCAGTACTTC. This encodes CASSFVLGTTPPETQYF.

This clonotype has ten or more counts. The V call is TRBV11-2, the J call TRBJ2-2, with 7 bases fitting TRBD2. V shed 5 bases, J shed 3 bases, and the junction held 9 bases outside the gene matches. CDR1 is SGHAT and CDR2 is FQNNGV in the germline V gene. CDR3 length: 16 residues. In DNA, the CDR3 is TGTGCCAGCAGCCCCAGGAAGGCGGGGGACACCGGGGAGCTGTTTTTT. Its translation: CASSPRKAGDTGELFF.

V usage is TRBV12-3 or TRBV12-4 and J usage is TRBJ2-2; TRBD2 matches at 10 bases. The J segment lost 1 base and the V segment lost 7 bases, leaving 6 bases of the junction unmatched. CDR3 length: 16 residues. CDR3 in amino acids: CASKTSGVMNTGELFF. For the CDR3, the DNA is TGTGCCAGCAAAACTAGCGGGGTAATGAACACCGGGGAGCTGTTTTTT.

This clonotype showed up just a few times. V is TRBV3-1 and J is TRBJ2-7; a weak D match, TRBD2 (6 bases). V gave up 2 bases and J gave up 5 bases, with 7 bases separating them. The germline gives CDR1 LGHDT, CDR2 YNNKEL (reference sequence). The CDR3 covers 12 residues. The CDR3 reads CASSQWGDEQYF. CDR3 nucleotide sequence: TGTGCCAGCAGCCAATGGGGGGACGAGCAGTACTTC.

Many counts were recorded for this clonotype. The CDR3 DNA follows: TGTGCCAGCAGTGACTCAGGACAGCGGTCAGAGACCCAGTACTTC. It specifies CASSDSGQRSETQYF. This chain joins TRBV6-4 and TRBJ2-5, with D perhaps matching TRBD1 (6 bases). V lost 0 bases, J lost 4 bases, and 12 bases lay in between. The CDR3 is 15 residues long. Germline V gives CDR1 MRHNA, CDR2 SNTAGT.

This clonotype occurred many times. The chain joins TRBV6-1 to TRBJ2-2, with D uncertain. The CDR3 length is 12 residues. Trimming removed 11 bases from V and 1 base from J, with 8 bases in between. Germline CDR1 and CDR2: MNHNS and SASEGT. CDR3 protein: CAGVKNTGELFF. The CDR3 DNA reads TGTGCCGGGGTTAAGAACACCGGGGAGCTGTTTTTT.

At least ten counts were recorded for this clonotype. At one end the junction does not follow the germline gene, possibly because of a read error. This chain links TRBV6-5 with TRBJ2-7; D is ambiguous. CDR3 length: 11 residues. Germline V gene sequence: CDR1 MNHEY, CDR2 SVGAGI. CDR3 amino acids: CASRYYYEQYF. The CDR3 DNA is TGTGCCAGCAGGTACTACTACGAGCAGTACTTC.

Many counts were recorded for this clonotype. The CDR3 DNA sequence: TGTGCCTGGAGGGGTGGATCACCCCTCCACTTT. Amino acid sequence: CAWRGGSPLHF. V gene TRBV30 combines with J gene TRBJ1-6; D is uncertain. CDR3 size: 11 residues. The germline V gene encodes CDR1 GTSNPN and CDR2 SVGIG (reference sequence). Trimming left V 3 bases short and J 10 bases short, with 7 bases between. Looking up the rest from reference TRBV30 and TRBJ1-6 gives the full variable domain: SQTIHQWPATLVQPVGSPLSLECTVEGTSNPNLYWYRQAAGRGLQLLFYSVGIGQISSEVPQNLSASRPQDRQFILSSKKLLLSDSGFYLCAWRGGSPLHFGNGTRLTVT.

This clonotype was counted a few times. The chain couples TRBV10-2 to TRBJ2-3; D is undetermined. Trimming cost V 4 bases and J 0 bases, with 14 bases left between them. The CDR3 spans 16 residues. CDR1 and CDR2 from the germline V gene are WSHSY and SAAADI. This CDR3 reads CASSVDFGPSTDTQYF. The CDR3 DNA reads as TGCGCCAGCAGTGTCGACTTTGGCCCTAGCACAGATACGCAGTATTTT.

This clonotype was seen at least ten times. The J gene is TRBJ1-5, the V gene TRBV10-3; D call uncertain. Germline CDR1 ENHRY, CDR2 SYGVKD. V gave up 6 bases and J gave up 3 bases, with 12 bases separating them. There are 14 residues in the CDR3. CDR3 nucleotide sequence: TGTGCCATCAGCCCCGCCAGGATCAATCAGCCCCAGCATTTT. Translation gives CAISPARINQPQHF.